A single sample is the source of the 12 T cell receptor beta chains below, sequenced in a study of blood T cell repertoires in COVID-19. Clones were read by immunoSEQ multiplex PCR, and TCRdb kept only the in-frame ones, dropping some. The sample yields a few hundred thousand clones, around 80% seen once. Sequences were obtained from peripheral blood. These receptors all come from a woman older than 75 with acute or convalescent COVID-19.

The chain recombines TRBV20-1 with TRBJ1-5, with 7 bases lining up with TRBD1. The ends lost 3 bases at V and 1 base at J; junction bases unmatched: 3. The germline V gene has CDR1 DFQATT and CDR2 SNEGSKA (reference sequence). The CDR3 has 14 residues. CDR3 region: CSASTGESNQPQHF. In DNA, the CDR3 is TGCAGTGCTAGTACAGGGGAGAGCAATCAGCCCCAGCATTTT.

CDR3 nucleotides: TGCGCCAGCAGCTTGGAATGGACAGGGGCCTCTGGGGCCAACGTCCTGACTTTC. Translated: CASSLEWTGASGANVLTF. V gene TRBV5-1 combines with J gene TRBJ2-6; 9 bases map to TRBD1. This CDR3 has 18 amino acids. Germline-derived CDR1 and CDR2 are SGHRS and YFSETQ. After removal of 0 bases from V and 0 bases from J, the junction contained 4 bases not matched to a gene.

The gene calls are TRBV10-3 and TRBJ1-2, with a tentative D call TRBD1 (6 bases). Germline V CDR1 and CDR2: ENHRY, SYGVKD. V gave up 6 bases and J gave up 5 bases, with 13 bases separating them. This CDR3 has 13 amino acids. The CDR3 reads CAIRQGASYGYTF. As DNA, the CDR3 is TGTGCCATCAGACAGGGTGCCTCGTATGGCTACACCTTC.

The rearrangement joins TRBV19 to TRBJ1-5, with D possibly matching TRBD1 (5 bases). The CDR3 sequence is 17 residues long. The germline CDR1 and CDR2 sequences are LNHDA and SQIVND (reference sequence). V was shortened by 6 bases and J by 0 bases, with 18 bases between the two germline ends. This chain's CDR3 is CASSSQVGGYSNQPQHF. The CDR3 DNA reads TGTGCCAGTAGCTCACAGGTGGGAGGGTATAGCAATCAGCCCCAGCATTTT. Looking up the rest from reference TRBV19 and TRBJ1-5 gives the full variable domain: DGGITQSPKYLFRKEGQNVTLSCEQNLNHDAMYWYRQDPGQGLRLIYYSQIVNDFQKGDIAEGYSVSREKKESFPLTVTSAQKNPTAFYLCASSSQVGGYSNQPQHFGDGTRLSIL.

The gene calls are TRBV18 and TRBJ2-7, with TRBD1 identical over 7 bases. Germline V gene lookup returns CDR1 KGHSH and CDR2 LQKENI. The length of the CDR3 is 16 residues. The V gene end was trimmed by 2 bases and the J gene end by 3 bases; junction bases not matched to a gene: 10. The CDR3 DNA is TGTGCCAGCTCACCAAAAAACCGGGACAGTAACTACGAGCAGTACTTC. Translation: CASSPKNRDSNYEQYF. Full variable domain (rest looked up from reference TRBV18 and TRBJ2-7): NAGVMQNPRHLVRRRGQEARLRCSPMKGHSHVYWYRQLPEEGLKFMVYLQKENIIDESGMPKERFSAEFPKEGPSILRIQQVVRGDSAAYFCASSPKNRDSNYEQYFGPGTRLTVT.

This chain links TRBV28 with TRBJ1-5, with D tentatively TRBD1 (6 bases). Germline loops: CDR1 MDHEN, CDR2 SYDVKM. This CDR3 comprises 17 residues. Trimming removed 7 bases at V and 3 bases at J, with 22 bases between. In DNA form, the CDR3 reads TGTGCCAGCACCCTCGGCGAGACAGGAGAATTCAATCAGCCCCAGCATTTT. The encoded protein is CASTLGETGEFNQPQHF.

The chain couples TRBV11-3 to TRBJ2-1, with D perhaps matching TRBD1 (6 bases). Trimming took 2 bases from V and 2 from J, leaving 10 bases between them. Germline V gene data show CDR1 as SGHNT and CDR2 as YENEEA. This CDR3 has 15 residues. The CDR3 bases are TGTGCCAGCAGCTTAAGGGCAGGGGCCTACAATGAGCAGTTCTTC. It specifies CASSLRAGAYNEQFF.

V is TRBV15 and J is TRBJ1-2; maybe TRBD1 (6 bases). CDR1 and CDR2 from the germline V gene are LNHNV and YYDKDF (reference sequence). Trimming left V 0 bases short and J 7 bases short, with 12 bases between. CDR3 size: 14 residues. CDR3 coding DNA: TGTGCCACCAGCAGAGATCTCCAGGGGAGTGGCTACACCTTC. It translates to CATSRDLQGSGYTF.

CDR3 protein: CSAGDQDTEAFF. The CDR3 bases are TGCAGCGCGGGTGATCAGGACACTGAAGCTTTCTTT. The chain recombines TRBV29-1 with TRBJ1-1; D is uncertain. Looked up from germline, CDR1 is SQVTM and CDR2 is ANQGSEA. Trimming took off 7 bases at V and 3 bases at J, with 12 bases between the two ends. The length of the CDR3 is 12 residues.

V gene TRBV5-1 combines with J gene TRBJ2-7; the match to TRBD2 covers 10 bases. This CDR3 spans 15 amino acids. With 4 bases clipped from V and 6 bases from J, the junction kept 10 bases outside the gene matches. The germline CDR1 and CDR2 sequences are SGHRS and YFSETQ. The CDR3 loop reads CASSLTGTSAREQYF. As DNA, the CDR3 is TGCGCCAGCAGCCTGACCGGGACTAGCGCCCGCGAGCAGTACTTC.

The rearrangement uses TRBV10-3 and TRBJ1-2; 9 bases fit TRBD1. Looked up from germline, CDR1 is ENHRY and CDR2 is SYGVKD. Losses at the gene ends were 6 bases for V and 6 bases for J; bases not matched to a gene: 8. CDR3 length equals 14 residues. CDR3 protein: CAISRDRVDDGYTF. The DNA of the CDR3 is TGTGCCATCAGCCGGGACAGGGTAGATGATGGCTACACCTTC.

V is TRBV5-1 and J is TRBJ2-1, with TRBD1 matching over 7 bases. Germline V gives CDR1 SGHRS, CDR2 YFSETQ. This CDR3 region has 14 residues. The V segment lost 1 base and the J segment 8 bases; nucleotides outside the gene matches: 6. CDR3 loop: CASSLLRQGDEQFF. Written as DNA, the CDR3 is TGCGCCAGCAGCTTGTTGCGACAGGGAGATGAGCAGTTCTTC. Supplemented by reference TRBV5-1 and TRBJ2-1, the full variable domain reads KAGVTQTPRYLIKTRGQQVTLSCSPISGHRSVSWYQQTPGQGLQFLFEYFSETQRNKGNFPGRFSGRQFSNSRSEMNVSTLELGDSALYLCASSLLRQGDEQFFGPGTRLTVL.